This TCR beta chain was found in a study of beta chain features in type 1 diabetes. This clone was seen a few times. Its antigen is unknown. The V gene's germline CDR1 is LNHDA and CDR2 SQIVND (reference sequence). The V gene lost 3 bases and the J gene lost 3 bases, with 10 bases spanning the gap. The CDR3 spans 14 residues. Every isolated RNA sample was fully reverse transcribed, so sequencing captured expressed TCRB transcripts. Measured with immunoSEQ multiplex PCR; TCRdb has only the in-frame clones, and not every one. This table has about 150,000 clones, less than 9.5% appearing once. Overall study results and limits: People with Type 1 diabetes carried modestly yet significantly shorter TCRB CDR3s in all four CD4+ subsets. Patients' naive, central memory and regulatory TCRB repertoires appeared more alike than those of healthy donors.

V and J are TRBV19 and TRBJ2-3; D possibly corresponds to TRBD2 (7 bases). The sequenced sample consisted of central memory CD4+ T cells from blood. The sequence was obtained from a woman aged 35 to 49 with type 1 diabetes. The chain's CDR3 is CASSIGGLTDTQYF. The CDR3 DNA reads TGTGCCAGTAGTATCGGGGGGCTGACAGATACGCAGTATTTT.